This T cell receptor beta chain was captured by sequencing in a study of radiation and T cells in renal cell carcinoma. A remark on this clone: Its antigen is undetermined.

Time point noted: blood 4 weeks post-SBRT, at nephrectomy. The treatment was: 15 Gy SBRT to primary tumor, nephrectomy 4 weeks later. Nephrectomy followed 15 Gy stereotactic body radiation by 4 weeks. General study points: Baseline intratumoral clonotype presence is unknown without pretreatment biopsies.

Sequencing used immunoSEQ multiplex PCR; TCRdb keeps in-frame clones, though not all of them. The data show 40,000 to 45,000 clones, roughly 80% seen once. V shed 2 bases and J shed 3 bases, with 14 bases lying between them. This CDR3 spans 15 amino acids. Germline values: CDR1 LNHDA, CDR2 SQIVND (reference sequence). The sequence was obtained from a woman aged 65 to 85 with renal cell carcinoma. The specimen was blood, collected from a patient whose treatment included radiotherapy and nephrectomy. V usage is TRBV19 and J usage is TRBJ2-7; D is possibly TRBD1 or TRBD2 (5 bases each). This CDR3 reads CASSINRDGYYEQYF. CDR3 DNA sequence: TGTGCCAGTAGTATAAACCGGGACGGATACTACGAGCAGTACTTC.